The 24 T cell receptor beta chains below were found in one sample sequenced in a study of blood T cell repertoires in COVID-19. TCRdb's copy holds only in-frame clones and misses some; the assay was immunoSEQ multiplex PCR. The table lists more than 90,000 clones, 90% to 95% of them singletons, with 15% to 20% in the top ten. Sequenced input: peripheral blood. These receptors originate from a man aged 50-60 years with acute or convalescent COVID-19.

This chain joins TRBV15 and TRBJ2-3, with 7 bases lining up with TRBD1. J gave up 1 base and V 0 bases, and 1 base lay outside the gene matches. This CDR3 is 15 amino acids long. The germline V gene has CDR1 LNHNV and CDR2 YYDKDF (reference sequence). CDR3 loop: CATSREGGGTDTQYF. As DNA, the CDR3 is TGTGCCACCAGCAGAGAAGGGGGCGGCACAGATACGCAGTATTTT.

The chain combines TRBV5-5 with TRBJ1-1; no reliable D call. CDR1 and CDR2 from the germline V gene are SGHKS and YYEKEE (reference sequence). V lost 4 bases, J lost 2 bases, and 15 bases lay in between. The CDR3 covers 15 residues. The CDR3 here is CASSPGTISNTEAFF. The CDR3 DNA follows: TGTGCCAGCAGCCCGGGAACTATAAGCAACACTGAAGCTTTCTTT. Full variable domain (remainder filled in from reference TRBV5-5 and TRBJ1-1): DAGVTQSPTHLIKTRGQQVTLRCSPISGHKSVSWYQQVLGQGPQFIFQYYEKEERGRGNFPDRFSARQFPNYSSELNVNALLLGDSALYLCASSPGTISNTEAFFGQGTRLTVV.

This chain links TRBV19 with TRBJ1-2; D possibly corresponds to TRBD1 (6 bases). Germline V lookup: CDR1 LNHDA, CDR2 SQIVND (reference sequence). The CDR3 totals 15 residues. V lost 6 bases and J 8 bases, leaving 22 bases between the germline ends. The CDR3 loop reads CASRQPPPGEQGYTF. The CDR3 region has the DNA TGTGCCAGTAGACAACCCCCTCCAGGGGAGCAAGGCTACACCTTC.

This chain connects TRBV5-6 to TRBJ1-3; no definite D call. The CDR3 runs 13 residues. The V gene lost 0 bases and the J gene lost 3 bases, with 4 bases spanning the gap. Germline lookup yields CDR1 SGHDT and CDR2 YYEEEE. CDR3 sequence (DNA): TGTGCCAGCAGCTTGGCTAGTGGAAACACCATATATTTT. Protein sequence: CASSLASGNTIYF.

The J gene is TRBJ1-2, the V gene TRBV5-8; the D gene is possibly TRBD1 (5 bases). Germline lookup yields CDR1 SGHTS and CDR2 YDEGEE. V lost 3 bases, J lost 2 bases, and 11 bases lay in between. CDR3 length equals 14 residues. The CDR3 is CASSSWGANYGYTF. The DNA of the CDR3 is TGTGCCAGCAGCTCGTGGGGCGCCAACTATGGCTACACCTTC.

This rearrangement joins TRBV6-5 to TRBJ2-7; a possible D gene is TRBD1 (6 bases). The CDR3 extends over 13 amino acids. Trimming cost V 6 bases and J 0 bases, with 9 bases left between them. Per the germline V gene, CDR1 is MNHEY and CDR2 is SVGAGI. The CDR3 DNA is TGTGCCAGCAGCCGGACAGACTCCTACGAGCAGTACTTC. This translates into CASSRTDSYEQYF.

The genes are TRBV9 and TRBJ1-3, with D hard to call. CDR1 and CDR2 from the germline V gene are SGDLS and YYNGEE. V was trimmed by 0 bases and J by 0 bases, leaving 13 bases between them. CDR3 length: 17 amino acids. The CDR3 protein is CASSVGGEGGSGNTIYF. The DNA for the CDR3 is TGTGCCAGCAGCGTAGGGGGTGAGGGAGGCTCTGGAAACACCATATATTTT. The full variable domain, with the rest looked up from reference TRBV9 and TRBJ1-3, is DSGVTQTPKHLITATGQRVTLRCSPRSGDLSVYWYQQSLDQGLQFLIQYYNGEERAKGNILERFSAQQFPDLHSELNLSSLELGDSALYFCASSVGGEGGSGNTIYFGEGSWLTVV.

The rearrangement joins TRBV25-1 to TRBJ1-2; weak D call: TRBD1 (6 bases). CDR3 size: 14 residues. From germline, CDR1 is MGHDK and CDR2 SYGVNS. Trimming cost V 0 bases and J 7 bases, with 12 bases left between them. CDR3 sequence (DNA): TGTGCCAGCAGTGAATATACAGGGTTGAGTGGCTACACCTTC. It encodes CASSEYTGLSGYTF.

The chain employs TRBV3-1 (or the pseudogene TRBV3-2) and TRBJ1-2; D is uncertain. Deletions cut 0 bases from V and 8 bases from J, with 13 bases between. Looked up from germline, CDR1 is LGHDT and CDR2 is YNNKEL (reference sequence). The CDR3 is 14 residues long. The chain's CDR3 is CASSQDLAGIGYTF. The CDR3 DNA is TGTGCCAGCAGCCAAGATCTCGCGGGAATCGGCTACACCTTC.

The rearrangement uses TRBV15 and TRBJ1-3, with D possibly TRBD1 on 5 matching bases. In germline, CDR1 is LNHNV, CDR2 YYDKDF (reference sequence). CDR3 size: 16 residues. V was cut by 0 bases and J by 1 base, with 10 bases left in between. The DNA of the CDR3 is TGTGCCACCAGCAGAGACGGGGGGGTATCTGGAAACACCATATATTTT. Encoded protein: CATSRDGGVSGNTIYF.

This clone turned up a few times. This chain links TRBV6-2 or TRBV6-3 with TRBJ1-1; D ambiguous. Per germline, CDR1 MNHEY and CDR2 SVGEGT. The CDR3 covers 17 residues. V shed 2 bases and J shed 0 bases, with 16 bases lying between them. CDR3 sequence: CASSYPEGLGMNTEAFF. The CDR3, as DNA: TGTGCCAGCAGTTACCCCGAAGGGCTCGGGATGAACACTGAAGCTTTCTTT.

The chain joins TRBV19 to TRBJ2-1, with 9 nucleotides matching TRBD2. After removal of 6 bases from V and 1 base from J, the junction contained 1 base not matched to a gene. There are 14 residues in the CDR3. Germline-derived CDR1 and CDR2 are LNHDA and SQIVND (reference sequence). Here the CDR3 DNA reads TGTGCCAGTAGGGGACTAGCTTCCTACAATGAGCAGTTCTTC. Translation: CASRGLASYNEQFF.

The rearrangement links TRBV5-6 to TRBJ2-3, with 11 bases matching TRBD2. V lost 4 bases and J lost 5; bases outside the gene matches: 9. The CDR3 length is 16 residues. Germline V gives CDR1 SGHDT, CDR2 YYEEEE. CDR3 region: CASSRILAGGGDTQYF. In DNA, the CDR3 is TGTGCCAGCAGCCGAATTCTAGCGGGGGGCGGAGATACGCAGTATTTT.

This chain links TRBV19 with TRBJ1-5, with a possible D match to TRBD1 (5 bases). Germline V gives CDR1 LNHDA, CDR2 SQIVND (reference sequence). The CDR3 has 15 amino acids. Between the trimmed V and J ends, which lost 5 bases and 0 bases, there was a span of 11 bases. CDR3 sequence: CASSGAGYSNQPQHF. In nucleotides, the CDR3 is TGTGCCAGTAGTGGGGCAGGATATAGCAATCAGCCCCAGCATTTT.

The chain carries TRBV6-2 or TRBV6-3 and TRBJ1-2, with D possibly TRBD1 on 6 matching bases. Germline CDR1 is MNHEY and CDR2 is SVGEGT. CDR3 length equals 13 residues. V was shortened by 5 bases and J by 14 bases, with 21 bases between the two germline ends. The CDR3 DNA follows: TGTGCCAGCAGTCTCCCGGGACATTCTAGCGGGACCTTC. Residues: CASSLPGHSSGTF.

The chain is built from TRBV11-3 and TRBJ1-1; possibly TRBD1 for D (6 bases). With 3 bases removed from V and 6 bases from J, the gap between germline ends came to 8 bases. This CDR3 contains 12 residues. The V gene's germline CDR1 is SGHNT and CDR2 YENEEA. In nucleotides, the CDR3 is TGTGCCAGCAGCTTGAGGACAGCTGAAGCTTTCTTT. Encoded protein: CASSLRTAEAFF.

The chain couples TRBV10-2 to TRBJ1-1, with 12 positions matching TRBD1. The CDR3 sequence is 16 residues long. Germline assignment: CDR1 WSHSY and CDR2 SAAADI. Unmatched junction bases numbered 8, after V lost 7 bases and J lost 2 bases. CDR3 nucleotide sequence: TGCGCCAGCAAATGGGGACAGGGGGCGATCAACACTGAAGCTTTCTTT. Protein sequence: CASKWGQGAINTEAFF.

The chain carries TRBV3-1 (or the pseudogene TRBV3-2) and TRBJ1-2; D possibly corresponds to TRBD1 (5 bases). V lost 6 bases to trimming and J lost 4 bases, with 21 bases between them. There are 16 residues in the CDR3. The germline V gene has CDR1 LGHDT and CDR2 YNNKEL (reference sequence). The CDR3 loop reads CASRDLGLNSGYGYTF. The CDR3 DNA is TGTGCCAGCAGAGACCTGGGACTGAACAGCGGCTATGGCTACACCTTC.

For this clone: Within the sample, other DNA sequences also encode this same CDR3. This chain links TRBV15 with TRBJ2-1; D not resolved. V was trimmed by 1 base and J by 3 bases, leaving 7 bases between them. This CDR3 has 14 residues. From germline, CDR1 is LNHNV and CDR2 YYDKDF (reference sequence). CDR3 protein: CATSRGQDYNEQFF. As DNA, the CDR3 is TGTGCCACCAGCAGAGGCCAGGACTACAATGAGCAGTTCTTC.

This chain joins TRBV5-1 and TRBJ2-3; D gene unclear. Trimming left V 6 bases short and J 2 bases short, with 13 bases between. Germline CDR1 is SGHRS and CDR2 is YFSETQ. The CDR3 covers 14 residues. The CDR3 DNA is TGCGCCAGCAAACTGGGCCCCTCCACAGATACGCAGTATTTT. Residues: CASKLGPSTDTQYF. The full variable domain, completed using reference TRBV5-1 and TRBJ2-3, is KAGVTQTPRYLIKTRGQQVTLSCSPISGHRSVSWYQQTPGQGLQFLFEYFSETQRNKGNFPGRFSGRQFSNSRSEMNVSTLELGDSALYLCASKLGPSTDTQYFGPGTRLTVL.

This clone was counted once. The chain combines TRBV29-1 with TRBJ1-3; no definite D call. The germline V gene has CDR1 SQVTM and CDR2 ANQGSEA. Trimming removed 7 bases from V and 1 base from J, with 11 bases in between. The CDR3 is made up of 13 amino acids. CDR3 protein: CSALRGSGNTIYF. The CDR3 DNA is TGCAGCGCCCTGCGAGGGTCTGGAAACACCATATATTTT.

The J gene is TRBJ1-2, the V gene TRBV29-1, with D possibly matching TRBD1 (6 bases). Germline V gives CDR1 SQVTM, CDR2 ANQGSEA. With 0 bases removed from V and 5 bases from J, the gap between germline ends came to 13 bases. CDR3 length: 14 residues. The CDR3 is CSVEETGGTYGYTF. CDR3 bases: TGCAGCGTTGAAGAAACTGGGGGCACATATGGCTACACCTTC.

The rearrangement uses TRBV5-1 and TRBJ1-1; no reliable D call. CDR3 length: 13 amino acids. Germline loops: CDR1 SGHRS, CDR2 YFSETQ. V was clipped by 7 bases and J by 5 bases, with 15 bases between them. This CDR3 reads CASGQGGTTEAFF. As DNA, the CDR3 is TGCGCCAGCGGCCAAGGAGGTACGACTGAAGCTTTCTTT.

This clone came up once. The rearrangement uses TRBV4-3 and TRBJ2-3; D possibly corresponds to TRBD2 (5 bases). The CDR3 consists of 18 residues. Trimming removed 3 bases from V and 3 bases from J, with 22 bases in between. The germline V gene encodes CDR1 LGHNA and CDR2 YSLEER. CDR3 DNA: TGCGCCAGCAGCCACCGAGGGCTGGGGTACCCTATTACAGATACGCAGTATTTT. Translation gives CASSHRGLGYPITDTQYF.